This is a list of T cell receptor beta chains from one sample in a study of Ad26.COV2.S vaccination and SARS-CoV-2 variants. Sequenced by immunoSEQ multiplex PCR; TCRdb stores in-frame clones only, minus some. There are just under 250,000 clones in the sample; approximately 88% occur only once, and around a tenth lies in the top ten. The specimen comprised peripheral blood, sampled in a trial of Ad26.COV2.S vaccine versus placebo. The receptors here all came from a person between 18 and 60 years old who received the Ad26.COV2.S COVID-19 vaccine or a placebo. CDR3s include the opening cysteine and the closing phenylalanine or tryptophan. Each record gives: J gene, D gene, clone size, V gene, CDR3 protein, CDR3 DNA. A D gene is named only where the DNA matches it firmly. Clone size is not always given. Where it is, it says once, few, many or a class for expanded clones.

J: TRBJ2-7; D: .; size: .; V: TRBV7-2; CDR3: CASSSGWGGFYEQYF; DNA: TGTGCCAGCAGCTCCGGTTGGGGGGGCTTCTACGAGCAGTACTTC
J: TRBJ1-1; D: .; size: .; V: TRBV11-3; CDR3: CASSLGQNTEAFF; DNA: TGTGCCAGCAGCCTGGGGCAGAACACTGAAGCTTTCTTT
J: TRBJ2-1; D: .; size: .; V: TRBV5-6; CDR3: CASSLVPDDNEQFF; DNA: TGTGCCAGCAGCTTGGTACCGGATGACAATGAGCAGTTCTTC
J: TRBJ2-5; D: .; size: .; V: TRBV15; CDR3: CATSRDRLAETQYF; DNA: TGTGCCACCAGCAGAGATCGGCTAGCGGAGACCCAGTACTTC
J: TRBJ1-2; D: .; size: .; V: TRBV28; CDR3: CASSLLTRQYGYTF; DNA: TGTGCCAGCAGTCTCCTGACTCGTCAATATGGCTACACCTTC
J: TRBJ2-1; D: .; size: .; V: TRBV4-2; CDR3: CASSQDGVAQSNEQFF; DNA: TGTGCCAGCAGCCAAGACGGGGTAGCACAAAGCAATGAGCAGTTCTTC
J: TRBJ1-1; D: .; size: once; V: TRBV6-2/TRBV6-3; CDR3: CASSGVLGALGTEAFF; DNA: TGTGCCAGCAGCGGGGTTCTTGGGGCGCTGGGAACTGAAGCTTTCTTT
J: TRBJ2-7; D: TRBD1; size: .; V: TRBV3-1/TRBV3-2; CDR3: CASSQAGTGTYEQYF; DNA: TGTGCCAGCAGCCAAGCCGGGACAGGGACCTACGAGCAGTACTTC
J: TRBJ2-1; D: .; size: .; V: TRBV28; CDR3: CASSGGLNIYNEQFF; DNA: TGTGCCAGCAGTGGGGGACTCAACATCTACAATGAGCAGTTCTTC
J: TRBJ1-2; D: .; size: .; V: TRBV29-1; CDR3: CSVEEGIYGYTF; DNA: TGCAGCGTTGAGGAGGGCATCTATGGCTACACCTTC
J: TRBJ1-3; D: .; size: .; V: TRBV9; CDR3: CASSRGSGLGNTIYF; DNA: TGTGCCAGCAGTAGAGGTTCAGGGCTTGGAAACACCATATATTTT
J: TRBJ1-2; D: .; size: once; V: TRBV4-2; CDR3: CASSQNAEGYGYTF; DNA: TGTGCCAGCAGCCAAAACGCGGAGGGCTATGGCTACACCTTC
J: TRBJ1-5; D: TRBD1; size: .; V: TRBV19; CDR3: CASRNRGTGDNQPQHF; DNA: TGTGCCAGTAGGAACAGGGGGACGGGCGATAATCAGCCCCAGCATTTT
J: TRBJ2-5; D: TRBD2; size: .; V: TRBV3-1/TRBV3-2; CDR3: CASSLAGASQETQYF; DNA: TGTGCCAGCAGCTTAGCGGGGGCCTCCCAAGAGACCCAGTACTTC
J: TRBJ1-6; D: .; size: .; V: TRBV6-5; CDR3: CASRTPGASPLHF; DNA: TGTGCCAGCAGGACCCCTGGGGCTTCACCCCTCCACTTT
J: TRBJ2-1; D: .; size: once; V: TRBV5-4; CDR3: CASSPGGNEQFF; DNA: TGTGCCAGCAGCCCTGGTGGGAATGAGCAGTTCTTC
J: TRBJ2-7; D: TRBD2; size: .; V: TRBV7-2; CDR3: CASSLGRRLAGGNYEQYF; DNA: TGTGCCAGCAGCTTAGGCCGTAGGCTAGCGGGGGGTAACTACGAGCAGTACTTC
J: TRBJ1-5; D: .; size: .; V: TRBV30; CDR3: CAWSPTGLNQPQHF; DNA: TGTGCCTGGTCACCTACAGGTCTCAATCAGCCCCAGCATTTT
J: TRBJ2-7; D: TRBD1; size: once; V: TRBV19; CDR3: CASSIAGQGRNEQYF; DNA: TGTGCCAGTAGTATAGCTGGACAGGGGCGGAACGAGCAGTACTTC
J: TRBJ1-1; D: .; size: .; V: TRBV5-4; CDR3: CASSLASGSTEAFF; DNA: TGTGCCAGCAGCTTGGCCTCAGGGAGCACTGAAGCTTTCTTT
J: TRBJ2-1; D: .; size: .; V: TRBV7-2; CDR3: CATILHNEQFF; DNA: TGTGCCACCATACTCCACAATGAGCAGTTCTTC
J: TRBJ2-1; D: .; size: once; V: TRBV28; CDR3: CASRLLTAVRVNEQFF; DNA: TGTGCCAGCAGGTTATTGACAGCGGTTAGGGTCAATGAGCAGTTCTTC
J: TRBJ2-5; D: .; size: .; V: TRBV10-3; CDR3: CAIRKARDQETQYF; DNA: TGTGCCATCAGGAAGGCTAGAGACCAAGAGACCCAGTACTTC